The present entry profiles one T cell receptor beta chain with its context. The antigen is unknown. MiXCR, run by TCRdb on the RT-PCR reads, gives a single entry per CDR3 protein. The sample contains around 520,000 distinct CDR3 sequences, around 25% of which appear only once. The CDR3 covers 15 residues. The junction had 8 bases not matched to a gene; V was cut back by 1 base and J by 3 bases. Germline CDR1 SQVTM, CDR2 ANQGSEA. This sample is part of a study of response to subunit inactivated influenza vaccine. Whole-study results and caveats: Only a handful of new T cells, the authors suggested, are recruited with each seasonal influenza vaccination.

V is TRBV29-1 and J is TRBJ2-7; 8 positions agree with TRBD1. This TCR was recovered from a man aged 50 or older who received an inactivated influenza vaccine. The sequences come from CD4+ T cells sorted from PBMCs, collected around 5 days after vaccination. The CDR3 nucleotides are TGCAGCGTTGAAGTGGCAGGGGGCGCGGGCTACGAGCAGTACTTC. Its protein is CSVEVAGGAGYEQYF.